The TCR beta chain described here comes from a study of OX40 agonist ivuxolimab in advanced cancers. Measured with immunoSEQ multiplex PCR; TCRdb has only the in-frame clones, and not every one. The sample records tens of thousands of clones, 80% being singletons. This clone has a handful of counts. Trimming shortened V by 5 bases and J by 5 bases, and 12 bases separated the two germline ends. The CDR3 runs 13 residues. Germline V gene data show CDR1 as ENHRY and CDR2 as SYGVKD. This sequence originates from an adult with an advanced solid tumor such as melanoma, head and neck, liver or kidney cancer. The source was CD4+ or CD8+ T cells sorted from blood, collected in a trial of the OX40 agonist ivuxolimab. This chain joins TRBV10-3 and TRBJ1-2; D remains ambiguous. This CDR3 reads CAISSLEGYGYTF. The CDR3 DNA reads TGTGCCATCAGTAGTCTTGAGGGATATGGCTACACCTTC.